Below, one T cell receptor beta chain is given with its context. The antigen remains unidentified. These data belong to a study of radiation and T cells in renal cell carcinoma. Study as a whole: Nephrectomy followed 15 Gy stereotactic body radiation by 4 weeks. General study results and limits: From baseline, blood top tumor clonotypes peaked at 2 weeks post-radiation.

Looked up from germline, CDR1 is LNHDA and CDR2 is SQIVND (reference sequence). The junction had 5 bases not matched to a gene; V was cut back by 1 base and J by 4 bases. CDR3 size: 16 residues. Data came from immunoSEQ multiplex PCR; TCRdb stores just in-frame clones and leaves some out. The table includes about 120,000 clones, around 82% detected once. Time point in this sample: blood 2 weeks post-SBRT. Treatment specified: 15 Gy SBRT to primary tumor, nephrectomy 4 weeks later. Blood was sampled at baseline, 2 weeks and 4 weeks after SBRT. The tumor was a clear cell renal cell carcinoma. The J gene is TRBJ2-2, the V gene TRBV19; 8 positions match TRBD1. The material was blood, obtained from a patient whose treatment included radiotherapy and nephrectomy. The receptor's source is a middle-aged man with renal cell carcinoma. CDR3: CASSIGWDRLTGELFF. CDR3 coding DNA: TGTGCCAGTAGTATAGGCTGGGACAGGCTCACCGGGGAGCTGTTTTTT.